The T cell receptor (beta chain) described here comes from a study of blood T cell repertoires in COVID-19. In its sample, this clone was seen once. Profiled with immunoSEQ multiplex PCR; TCRdb holds only in-frame clones, not every one. The data contain about 210,000 clones, approximately 80% of them seen just once; the ten biggest clones take up more than 8.5%. The study assigned cohorts using participant-reported clinical history. This receptor was obtained from a woman in her forties or fifties with acute COVID-19. The sample consisted of PBMCs or T cells enriched from blood (not recorded which).

The CDR3 loop reads CASSLAPRGRVELFF. In DNA form, the CDR3 reads TGTGCCAGCAGCTTAGCGCCCAGGGGCCGGGTGGAGCTGTTTTTT. The genes are TRBV7-9 and TRBJ2-2, with TRBD1 as a possible D gene (6 bases). The CDR3 consists of 15 residues. The germline V and J ends were trimmed by 0 bases and 10 bases, with 15 bases remaining between them. Germline V gene data show CDR1 as SEHNR and CDR2 as FQNEAQ (reference sequence).